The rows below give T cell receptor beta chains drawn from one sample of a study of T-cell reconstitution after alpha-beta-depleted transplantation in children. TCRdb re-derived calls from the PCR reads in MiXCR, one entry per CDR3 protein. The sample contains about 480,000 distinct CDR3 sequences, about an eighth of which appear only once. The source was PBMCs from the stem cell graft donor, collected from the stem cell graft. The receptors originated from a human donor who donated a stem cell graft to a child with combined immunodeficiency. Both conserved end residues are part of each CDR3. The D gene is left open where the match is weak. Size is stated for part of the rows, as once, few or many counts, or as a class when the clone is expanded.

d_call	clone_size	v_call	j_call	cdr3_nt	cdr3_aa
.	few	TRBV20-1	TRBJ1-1	TGCAGTGCTAGAAGACCCTGGGAGAACACTGAAGCTTTCTTT	CSARRPWENTEAFF
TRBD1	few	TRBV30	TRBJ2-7	TGTGCCTGGGTCTCGGACAGGGGGCTCCACGAGCAGTACTTC	CAWVSDRGLHEQYF
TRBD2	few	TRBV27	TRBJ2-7	TGTGCCACCTCAGTGGGGGGGGTCTACGAGCAGTACTTC	CATSVGGVYEQYF
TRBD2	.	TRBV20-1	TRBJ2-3	TGCAGTGCTCTTAGCGGGGGGGTCGGCACAGATACGCAGTATTTT	CSALSGGVGTDTQYF
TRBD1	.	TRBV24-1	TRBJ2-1	TGTGCCACCAGTGACCCGACAGGGGGCGCGATCCACAATGAGCAGTTCTTC	CATSDPTGGAIHNEQFF
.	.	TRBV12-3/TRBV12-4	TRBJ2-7	TGTGCCAGCAGTCCTACCCGGGCCAGCTCCGAGCAGTACTTC	CASSPTRASSEQYF
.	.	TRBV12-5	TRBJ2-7	TGTGCTAGTGGTCCCCGGCAGGGTTACTACGAGCAGTACTTC	CASGPRQGYYEQYF
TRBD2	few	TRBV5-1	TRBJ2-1	TGCGCCAGCAGCTTGGAGGGGACTAGTAATAATGAGCAGTTCTTC	CASSLEGTSNNEQFF
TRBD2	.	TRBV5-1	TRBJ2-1	TGCGCCAGCAGCTTTCTAGCGGGGCCCTTGATGAACAATGAGCAGTTCTTC	CASSFLAGPLMNNEQFF
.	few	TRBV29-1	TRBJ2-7	TGCAGCGTTGGCCGACCCCCCGAGCAGTACTTC	CSVGRPPEQYF
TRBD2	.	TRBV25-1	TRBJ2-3	TGTGCCAGCAGTGGCCCTAGCGGGGGGGCCGAAGATACGCAGTATTTT	CASSGPSGGAEDTQYF
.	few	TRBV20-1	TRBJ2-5	TGCAGTGCCAGCAAGCGGGCCGAGACCCAGTACTTC	CSASKRAETQYF
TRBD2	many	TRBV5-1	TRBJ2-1	TGCGCCAGCAGCACCGGACTAGCGTACAATGAGCAGTTCTTC	CASSTGLAYNEQFF
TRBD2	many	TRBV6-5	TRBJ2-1	TGTGCCAGCAGTTACCAAGGAGCGGGAGGGTTAATCAATGAGCAGTTCTTC	CASSYQGAGGLINEQFF
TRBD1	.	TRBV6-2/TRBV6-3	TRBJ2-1	TGTGCCAGCAGTTACCGGGGACAGGGGGCAAGAAATGAGCAGTTCTTC	CASSYRGQGARNEQFF
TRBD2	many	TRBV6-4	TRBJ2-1	TGTGCCAGCAGTGTACAGCGGGGGGGCCTCTACAATGAGCAGTTCTTC	CASSVQRGGLYNEQFF
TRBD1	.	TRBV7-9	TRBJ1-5	TGTGCCAGCAGCTTGGACACAGGGGTTCAGCCCCAGCATTTT	CASSLDTGVQPQHF
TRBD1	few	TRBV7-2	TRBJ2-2	TGTGCCAGCAGCTTAGTAAGGCAGGGGGCAGACGCCGGGGAGCTGTTTTTT	CASSLVRQGADAGELFF
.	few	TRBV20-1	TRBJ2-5	TGCAGTGCTGGAGACCCCCAAGAGACCCAGTACTTC	CSAGDPQETQYF
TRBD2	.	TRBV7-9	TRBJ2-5	TGTGCCAGCAGCTTAAATACGGGGGGTATCCAAGAGACCCAGTACTTC	CASSLNTGGIQETQYF
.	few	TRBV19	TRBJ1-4	TGTGCCAGTACCCCGGACGGGACTAATGAAAAACTGTTTTTT	CASTPDGTNEKLFF
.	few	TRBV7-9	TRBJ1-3	TGTGCCAGCAGCTTAGGCCCGACAGGCAGGGCCTCTGGAAACACCATATATTTT	CASSLGPTGRASGNTIYF
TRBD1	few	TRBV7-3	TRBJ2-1	TGTGCCAGCAGCTTCGACAGGGACAATGAGCAGTTCTTC	CASSFDRDNEQFF
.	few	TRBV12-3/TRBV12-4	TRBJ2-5	TGTGCCAGCAGTTTAGGGGAAGAAGAGACCCAGTACTTC	CASSLGEEETQYF
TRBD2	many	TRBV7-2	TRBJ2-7	TGTGCCAGCAGCTTAGGTGGAGCGGGAGGGATCTACGAGCAGTACTTC	CASSLGGAGGIYEQYF
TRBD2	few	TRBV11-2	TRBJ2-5	TGTGCCAGCAGCTTCCAATTAGCGGGAGCAGGAGAGACCCAGTACTTC	CASSFQLAGAGETQYF
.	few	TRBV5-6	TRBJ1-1	TGTGCCAGCAGCTTGGAAGGGGGGGCTTTTGAAGCTTTCTTT	CASSLEGGAFEAFF
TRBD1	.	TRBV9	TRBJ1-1	TGTGCCAGCAGCCCGACAGGGACGGGCACTGAAGCTTTCTTT	CASSPTGTGTEAFF
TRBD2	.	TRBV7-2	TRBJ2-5	TGTGCCAGCAGCTTACAGCGGGGGGAAGAGACCCAGTACTTC	CASSLQRGEETQYF
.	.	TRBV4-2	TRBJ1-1	TGTGCCAGCAGCCAGGGAGGTGGGGATGAAGCTTTCTTT	CASSQGGGDEAFF
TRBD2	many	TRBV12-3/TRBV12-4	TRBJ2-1	TGTGCCAGCAGGATTTCTAGCGGTTTTTACAATGAGCAGTTCTTC	CASRISSGFYNEQFF
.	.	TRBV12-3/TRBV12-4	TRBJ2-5	TGTGCCAGCAGGCAGGGGTGGGAGACCCAGTACTTC	CASRQGWETQYF
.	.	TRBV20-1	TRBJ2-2	TGCAGTGCTAGAGGCTTGAGAGATACGAACACCGGGGAGCTGTTTTTT	CSARGLRDTNTGELFF
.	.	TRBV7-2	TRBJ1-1	TGTGCCAGCAGCTTAAACGCCGGGAACACTGAAGCTTTCTTT	CASSLNAGNTEAFF
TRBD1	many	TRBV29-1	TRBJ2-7	TGCAGCGTCGACAGGGGTGGCGAGCAGTACTTC	CSVDRGGEQYF
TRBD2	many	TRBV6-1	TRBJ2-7	TGTGCCAGCAAGGGGCCGGGACTAGCGCGTTCCTACGAGCAGTACTTC	CASKGPGLARSYEQYF
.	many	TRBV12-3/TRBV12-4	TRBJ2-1	TGTGCCAGCAGTTTAGCAGGCGGGCCTAACAATGAGCAGTTCTTC	CASSLAGGPNNEQFF
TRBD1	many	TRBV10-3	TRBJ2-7	TGTGCCATCAGTGAGTTAGAAGGACAGGGCCCCTACGAGCAGTACTTC	CAISELEGQGPYEQYF
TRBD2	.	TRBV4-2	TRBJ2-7	TGTGCCAGCAGCCAAGCGGGACTAGCGGGGGGGAGCTCCTACGAGCAGTACTTC	CASSQAGLAGGSSYEQYF
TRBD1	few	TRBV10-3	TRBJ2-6	TGTGCCATCCCGGGACAGGGGGCTGTCCACTCTGGGGCCAACGTCCTGACTTTC	CAIPGQGAVHSGANVLTF
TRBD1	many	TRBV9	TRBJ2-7	TGTGCCAGCAGCGAGGGACAGGGAAGCTCCTACGAGCAGTACTTC	CASSEGQGSSYEQYF
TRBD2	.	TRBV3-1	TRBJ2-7	TGTGCCAGCAGCCAAGATACGGGGACTAGCGGGTTATCCTACGAGCAGTACTTC	CASSQDTGTSGLSYEQYF
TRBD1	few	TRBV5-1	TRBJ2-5	TGCGCCAGCAGCTTTTACCTCCGACAGGGGGAGGAAGAGACCCAGTACTTC	CASSFYLRQGEEETQYF
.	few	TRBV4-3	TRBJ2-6	TGCGCCAGCAGCCAAGAAGGGGAGGTCAGGGCTGGGGCCAACGTCCTGACTTTC	CASSQEGEVRAGANVLTF
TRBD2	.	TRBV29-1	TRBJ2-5	TGCAGCCTACTAGCGGGAGTTGAGGAGACCCAGTACTTC	CSLLAGVEETQYF
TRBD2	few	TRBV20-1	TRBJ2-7	TGCAGTGCTAGGGGGGGGAGGTACGAGCAGTACTTC	CSARGGRYEQYF
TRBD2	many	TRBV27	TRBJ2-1	TGTGCCAGCAGTTCCGCTAGCGGGTTGCGCAATGAGCAGTTCTTC	CASSSASGLRNEQFF
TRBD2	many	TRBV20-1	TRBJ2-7	TGCAGTGCTAGCGGGGCTAGCGGGGTAACCTCCTACGAGCAGTACTTC	CSASGASGVTSYEQYF
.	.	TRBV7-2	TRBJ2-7	TGTGCCAGCAGCTTCGGGGGCGGATACGACGAGCAGTACTTC	CASSFGGGYDEQYF
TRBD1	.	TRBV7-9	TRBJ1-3	TGTGCCAGCAGCTCGGGACAGGCCGCGGGTGGAAACACCATATATTTT	CASSSGQAAGGNTIYF